Sequencing of this T cell receptor beta chain was carried out in a study of cytomegalovirus exposure and HLA in healthy donors. The V gene's germline CDR1 is MNHNS and CDR2 SASEGT. The CDR3 contains 15 residues. With V trimmed by 5 bases and J by 10 bases, 10 bases remained unmatched. Use of 60 Vbeta and 13 Jbeta primers characterized the PCR. Measured with immunoSEQ multiplex PCR; TCRdb has only the in-frame clones, and not every one. Altogether around 190,000 clones are present, around 85% being singletons, with the ten largest covering 2% to 2.5%. This TCR was recovered from a woman aged 45-59 years in good health and CMV-seronegative. Sequencing was performed on PBMCs. The chain combines TRBV6-1 with TRBJ1-6; the match to TRBD1 covers 8 bases. The CDR3 DNA sequence: TGTGCCAGCAGTATCGTGACAGGGGTAGGGTCACCCCTCCACTTT. Protein product: CASSIVTGVGSPLHF.